This T cell receptor (beta chain) was captured in a study of technical replicates of blood from several donors. Assay: immunoSEQ multiplex PCR; the TCRdb copy retains only in-frame clones and omits some. The table has around 84,000 clones, about 98% seen once. Unmatched junction bases numbered 7, after V lost 2 bases and J lost 7 bases. There are 15 residues in the CDR3. The germline CDR1 and CDR2 sequences are SGHRS and YFSETQ. The V and J genes are TRBV5-1 and TRBJ1-2; TRBD1 aligns across 11 bases. Material for sequencing was T cells isolated from PBMCs. The origin of this receptor is a human donor in good health. The CDR3 loop reads CASSLGLDRGLGYTF. In DNA, the CDR3 is TGCGCCAGCAGCTTAGGATTGGACAGGGGGCTTGGCTACACCTTC.